These T cell receptor beta chains were read from a single sample in a study of T-cell reconstitution after alpha-beta-depleted transplantation in children. Each CDR3 protein is one row after TCRdb ran MiXCR on the PCR reads. The data hold about 120,000 distinct CDR3 sequences, with around 23% observed a single time. The sequences come from PBMCs, mostly from graft donor cells, collected 180 days after TCRalphabeta/CD19-depleted stem cell transplant. The receptors shown here come from a male patient under 10 years old who had a stem cell transplant for chronic granulomatous disease, so the T cells may come from the graft donor. CDR3s include the opening cysteine and the closing phenylalanine or tryptophan.

V gene	J gene	CDR3 protein
TRBV4-3	TRBJ2-1	CASSQGTSGSYEQFF
TRBV15	TRBJ1-1	CATSIPGHSEAFF
TRBV7-9	TRBJ2-3	CASSLGLLGGSTDTQYF
TRBV5-1	TRBJ2-2	CASRGIRGQSGELFF
TRBV20-1	TRBJ2-5	CSARRPSAGAGETQYF
TRBV29-1	TRBJ2-5	CSVGEKETQYF
TRBV29-1	TRBJ1-6	CSVPTGPPNSPLHF
TRBV20-1	TRBJ2-5	CSARGQSQETQYF
TRBV12-3/TRBV12-4	TRBJ2-5	CARIGQRSQETQYF
TRBV20-1	TRBJ2-3	CSAEDAPTDTQYF
TRBV20-1	TRBJ1-6	CSAKSQEFYNSPLHF
TRBV12-3/TRBV12-4	TRBJ1-2	CASSFNGEGSNGYTF
TRBV5-1	TRBJ2-1	CASSLLPPSSGMSYNEQFF
TRBV11-2	TRBJ2-1	CASSSFREQFF
TRBV18	TRBJ2-2	CASSPDRRGELFF
TRBV4-1	TRBJ2-7	CASSQTGHPYEQYF
TRBV20-1	TRBJ2-5	CSPLQGGVRETQYF
TRBV2	TRBJ2-1	CASSEEAGNEQFF
TRBV12-3/TRBV12-4	TRBJ2-5	CASSYTGQETQYF
TRBV5-4	TRBJ2-3	CASSLGRTDTDTQYF
TRBV5-1	TRBJ1-6	CASSLRDRNSPLHF
TRBV5-1	TRBJ2-3	CASTPGWTTSTDTQYF
TRBV18	TRBJ1-1	CASSPPSGNLNTEAFF
TRBV5-1	TRBJ2-1	CASSSTVFNEQFF
TRBV24-1	TRBJ2-3	CATSEGQGTDTQYF
TRBV20-1	TRBJ2-7	CSARWGSYPYEQYF
TRBV20-1	TRBJ2-2	CSARGLERELFF
TRBV5-1	TRBJ2-7	CASSWDRAEQYF
TRBV20-1	TRBJ2-7	CSARDMGQGPYEQYF
TRBV4-3	TRBJ1-2	CASSQGQNYGYTF
TRBV5-1	TRBJ2-2	CASSFGSGERTGELFF
TRBV12-3/TRBV12-4	TRBJ2-1	CASSPSISSSYNEQFF
TRBV11-1	TRBJ2-2	CASSPLSPGTYSRGNTGELFF
TRBV3-1	TRBJ2-7	CASSQDTGSYEQYF
TRBV20-1	TRBJ1-1	CSAGGQGDTEAFF
TRBV20-1	TRBJ2-3	CSGAGGDTQYF
TRBV5-1	TRBJ2-7	CASSLAGGQELYEQYF
TRBV5-5	TRBJ2-7	CASSLSTPFYEQYF
TRBV29-1	TRBJ2-7	CSVVGSNEQYF
TRBV6-1	TRBJ2-7	CASSRTSGSIYEQYF
TRBV4-3	TRBJ2-3	CASSHRDADTQYF
TRBV10-1	TRBJ2-3	CASSMSALTDTQYF